This T cell receptor (beta chain) emerged from a study of blood T cell repertoires in COVID-19. About the research overall: T cells, B-cell-depleted T cells, or PBMCs provided the cDNA or gDNA that served as material.

Assay used: immunoSEQ multiplex PCR; TCRdb lists only in-frame clones, some missing. This table holds 150,000 to 200,000 clones, approximately 79% found once. Trimming took 3 bases from V and 5 from J, leaving 13 bases between them. The germline gives CDR1 SQVTM, CDR2 ANQGSEA. The CDR3 runs 14 residues. The gene calls are TRBV29-1 and TRBJ1-4, with D possibly being TRBD1 (6 bases). This TCR was recovered from a woman aged 55 to 70 with acute COVID-19. The specimen was PBMCs or T cells enriched from blood (not recorded which). DNA for the CDR3: TGCAGCGTTGATGAGGGGACAAGCAATGAAAAACTGTTTTTT. It translates to CSVDEGTSNEKLFF.